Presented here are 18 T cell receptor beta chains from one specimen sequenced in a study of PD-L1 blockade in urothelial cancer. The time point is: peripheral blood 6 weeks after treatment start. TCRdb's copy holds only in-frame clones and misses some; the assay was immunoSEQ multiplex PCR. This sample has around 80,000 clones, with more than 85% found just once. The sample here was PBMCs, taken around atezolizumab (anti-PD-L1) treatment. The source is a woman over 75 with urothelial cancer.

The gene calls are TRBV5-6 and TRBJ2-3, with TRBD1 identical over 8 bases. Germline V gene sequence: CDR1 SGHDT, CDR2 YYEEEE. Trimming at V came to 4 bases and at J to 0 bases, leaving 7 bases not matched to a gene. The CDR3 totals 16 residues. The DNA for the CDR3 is TGTGCCAGCAGCCGTCGGACAGGGCTTAGCACAGATACGCAGTATTTT. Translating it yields CASSRRTGLSTDTQYF.

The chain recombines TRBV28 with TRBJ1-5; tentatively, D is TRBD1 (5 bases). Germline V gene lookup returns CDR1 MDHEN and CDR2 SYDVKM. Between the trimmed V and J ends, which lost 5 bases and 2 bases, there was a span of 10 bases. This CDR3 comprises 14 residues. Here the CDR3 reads CASSMDMGNQPQHF. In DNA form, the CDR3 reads TGTGCCAGCAGTATGGACATGGGCAATCAGCCCCAGCATTTT.

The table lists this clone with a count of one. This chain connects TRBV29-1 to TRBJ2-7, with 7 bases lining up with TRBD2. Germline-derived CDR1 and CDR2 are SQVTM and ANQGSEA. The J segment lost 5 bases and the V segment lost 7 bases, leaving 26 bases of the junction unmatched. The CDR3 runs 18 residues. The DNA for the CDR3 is TGCAGCGCCATGTTAGTAGCAGACAATGGGCTAGCGGTTAACGAGCAGTACTTC. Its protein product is CSAMLVADNGLAVNEQYF.

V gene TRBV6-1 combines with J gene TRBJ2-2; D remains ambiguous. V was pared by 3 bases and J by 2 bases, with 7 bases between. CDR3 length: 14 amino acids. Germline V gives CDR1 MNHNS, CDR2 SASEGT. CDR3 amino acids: CASSDPSNTGELFF. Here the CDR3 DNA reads TGTGCCAGCAGTGACCCGTCTAACACCGGGGAGCTGTTTTTT.

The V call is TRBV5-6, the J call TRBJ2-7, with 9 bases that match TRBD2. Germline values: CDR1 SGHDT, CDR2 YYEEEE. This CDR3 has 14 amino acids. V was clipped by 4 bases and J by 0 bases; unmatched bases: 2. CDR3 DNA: TGTGCCAGCAGCAGTAGCGGGAGCTCCTACGAGCAGTACTTC. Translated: CASSSSGSSYEQYF.

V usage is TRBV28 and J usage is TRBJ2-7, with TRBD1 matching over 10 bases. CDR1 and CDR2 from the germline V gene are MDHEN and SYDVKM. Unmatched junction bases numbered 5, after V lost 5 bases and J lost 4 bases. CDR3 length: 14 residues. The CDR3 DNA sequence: TGTGCCAGCAGTACCGGGACAGGGGCGTACGAGCAGTACTTC. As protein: CASSTGTGAYEQYF.

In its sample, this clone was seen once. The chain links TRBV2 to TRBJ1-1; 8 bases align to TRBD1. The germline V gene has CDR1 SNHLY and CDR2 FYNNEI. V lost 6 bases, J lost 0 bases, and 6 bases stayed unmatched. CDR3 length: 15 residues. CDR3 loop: CASSRDRIMNTEAFF. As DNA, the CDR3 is TGTGCCAGCAGCCGGGACAGGATAATGAACACTGAAGCTTTCTTT.

CDR3: CASSLRGGSSYNEQFF. CDR3 bases: TGTGCCAGCAGCTTAAGGGGAGGAAGCTCCTACAATGAGCAGTTCTTC. V is TRBV7-3 and J is TRBJ2-1; TRBD2 might be the D (6 bases). CDR1 is SGHTA and CDR2 is FQGTGA in the germline V gene. This CDR3 has 16 residues. V shed 1 base and J shed 0 bases, with 10 bases lying between them. The variable domain in full, completed from reference TRBV7-3 and TRBJ2-1, reads GAGVSQTPSNKVTEKGKYVELRCDPISGHTALYWYRQSLGQGPEFLIYFQGTGAADDSGLPNDRFFAVRPEGSVSTLKIQRTERGDSAVYLCASSLRGGSSYNEQFFGPGTRLTVL.

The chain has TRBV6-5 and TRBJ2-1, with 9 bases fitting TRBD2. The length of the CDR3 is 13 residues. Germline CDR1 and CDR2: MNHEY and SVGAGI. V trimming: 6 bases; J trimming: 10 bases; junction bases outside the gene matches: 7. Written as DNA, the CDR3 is TGTGCCAGCAGCCCAGCGGGGGGCTGGGAGCAGTTCTTC. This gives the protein CASSPAGGWEQFF.

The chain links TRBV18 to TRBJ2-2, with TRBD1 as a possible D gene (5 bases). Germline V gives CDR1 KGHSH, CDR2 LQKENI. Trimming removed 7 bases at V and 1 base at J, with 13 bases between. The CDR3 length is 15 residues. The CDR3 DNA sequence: TGTGCCAGCTATGGCCTAGGACAGAACACCGGGGAGCTGTTTTTT. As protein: CASYGLGQNTGELFF.

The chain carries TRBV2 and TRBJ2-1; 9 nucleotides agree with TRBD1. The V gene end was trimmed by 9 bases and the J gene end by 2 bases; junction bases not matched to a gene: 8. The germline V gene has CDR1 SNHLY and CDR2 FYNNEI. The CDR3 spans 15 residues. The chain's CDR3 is CARGGWTGAYNEQFF. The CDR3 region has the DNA TGTGCCAGAGGGGGGTGGACAGGGGCCTACAATGAGCAGTTCTTC. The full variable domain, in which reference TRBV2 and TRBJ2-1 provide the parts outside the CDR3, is EPEVTQTPSHQVTQMGQEVILRCVPISNHLYFYWYRQILGQKVEFLVSFYNNEISEKSEIFDDQFSVERPDGSNFTLKIRSTKLEDSAMYFCARGGWTGAYNEQFFGPGTRLTVL.

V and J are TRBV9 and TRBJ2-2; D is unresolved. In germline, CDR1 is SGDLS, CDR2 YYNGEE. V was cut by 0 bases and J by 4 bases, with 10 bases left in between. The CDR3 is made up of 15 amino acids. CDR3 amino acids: CASSVGPDLTGELFF. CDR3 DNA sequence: TGTGCCAGCAGCGTAGGGCCAGATCTCACCGGGGAGCTGTTTTTT.

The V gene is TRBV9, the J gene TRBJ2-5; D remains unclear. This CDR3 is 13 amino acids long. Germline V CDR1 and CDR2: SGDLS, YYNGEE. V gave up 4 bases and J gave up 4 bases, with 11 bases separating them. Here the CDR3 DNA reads TGTGCCAGCAGCCGTCGGGTGGGAGAGACCCAGTACTTC. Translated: CASSRRVGETQYF.

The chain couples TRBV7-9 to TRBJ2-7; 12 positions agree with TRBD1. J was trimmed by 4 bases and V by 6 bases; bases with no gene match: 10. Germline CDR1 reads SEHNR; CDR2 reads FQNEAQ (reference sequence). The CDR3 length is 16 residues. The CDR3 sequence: CASRRGGGQGAYEQYF. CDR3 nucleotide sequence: TGTGCCAGCAGAAGAGGTGGGGGACAGGGGGCATACGAGCAGTACTTC.

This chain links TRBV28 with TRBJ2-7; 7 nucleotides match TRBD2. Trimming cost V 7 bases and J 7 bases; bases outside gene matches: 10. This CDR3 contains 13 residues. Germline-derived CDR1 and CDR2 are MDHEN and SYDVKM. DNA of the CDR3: TGTGCCAGCATCCAGGGACTACTAGGAGAGCAGTACTTC. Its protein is CASIQGLLGEQYF.

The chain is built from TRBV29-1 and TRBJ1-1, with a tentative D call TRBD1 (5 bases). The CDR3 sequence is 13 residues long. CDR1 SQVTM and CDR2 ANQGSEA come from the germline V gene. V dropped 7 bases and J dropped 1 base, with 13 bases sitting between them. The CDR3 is CSAGGLTNTEAFF. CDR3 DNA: TGCAGCGCCGGGGGACTGACGAACACTGAAGCTTTCTTT.

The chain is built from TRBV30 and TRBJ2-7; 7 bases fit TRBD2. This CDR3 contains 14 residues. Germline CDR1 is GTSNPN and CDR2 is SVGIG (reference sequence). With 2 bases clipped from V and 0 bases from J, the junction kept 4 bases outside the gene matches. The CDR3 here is CAWSTLAVSYEQYF. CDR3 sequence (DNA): TGTGCCTGGAGTACTCTAGCGGTCTCCTACGAGCAGTACTTC.

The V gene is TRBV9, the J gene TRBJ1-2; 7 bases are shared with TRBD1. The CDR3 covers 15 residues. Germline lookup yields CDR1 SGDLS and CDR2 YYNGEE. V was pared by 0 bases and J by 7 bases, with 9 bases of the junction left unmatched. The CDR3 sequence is CASSVDGRQGGGYTF. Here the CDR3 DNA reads TGTGCCAGCAGCGTAGATGGCCGGCAGGGGGGTGGCTACACCTTC.